This passage covers 25 T cell receptor beta chains from one sample sequenced in a study of control samples from healthy donors and cancer patients. Clones were sequenced by immunoSEQ multiplex PCR, and TCRdb holds only the in-frame ones, with some missing. Seen here are around 110,000 clones, nearly 95% observed once, and the top ten hold less than 3.5%. The sample comprised blood. These receptors all come from a man younger than 45 in good health.

V and J are TRBV18 and TRBJ2-5, with D perhaps matching TRBD2 (5 bases). Germline CDR1 reads KGHSH; CDR2 reads LQKENI. The CDR3 contains 15 residues. V was cut by 2 bases and J by 0 bases, with 10 bases left in between. The CDR3 loop reads CASSPRSGNQETQYF. CDR3 coding DNA: TGTGCCAGCTCACCAAGGTCGGGAAACCAAGAGACCCAGTACTTC.

V gene TRBV5-5 combines with J gene TRBJ2-7, with TRBD1 as a possible D gene (6 bases). CDR1 and CDR2 from the germline V gene are SGHKS and YYEKEE (reference sequence). The CDR3 covers 14 residues. V was pared by 0 bases and J by 2 bases, with 9 bases between. CDR3 amino acids: CASSLARGTYEQYV. Here the CDR3 DNA reads TGTGCCAGCAGCTTGGCCAGGGGCACCTACGAGCAGTACGTC.

The chain combines TRBV9 with TRBJ1-3, with D possibly being TRBD1 (5 bases). The V gene's germline CDR1 is SGDLS and CDR2 YYNGEE. The CDR3 loop spans 13 amino acids. V dropped 0 bases and J dropped 6 bases, with 7 bases sitting between them. CDR3: CASSVGDENTIYF. The CDR3 region has the DNA TGTGCCAGCAGCGTAGGGGACGAAAACACCATATATTTT.

The chain couples TRBV24-1 to TRBJ2-5; TRBD2 agrees at 8 bases. V was pared by 2 bases and J by 3 bases, with 4 bases of the junction left unmatched. The germline gives CDR1 KGHDR, CDR2 SFDVKD. The CDR3 has 15 amino acids. For the CDR3, the DNA is TGTGCCACCAGTGATTGGAGCGGGGGAGAAGAGACCCAGTACTTC. Translating gives CATSDWSGGEETQYF.

The CDR3 loop is CAWSGRGNQPQHF. In DNA, the CDR3 is TGTGCCTGGAGTGGGAGGGGGAATCAGCCCCAGCATTTT. The J gene is TRBJ1-5, the V gene TRBV30; tentatively, D is TRBD1 (6 bases). The germline V and J ends were trimmed by 1 base and 4 bases, with 8 bases remaining between them. Germline assignment: CDR1 GTSNPN and CDR2 SVGIG (reference sequence). This CDR3 is 13 amino acids long.

This sequence joins TRBV19 and TRBJ1-5; TRBD1 is a possible D gene (6 bases). The CDR3 contains 12 residues. The V and J ends lost 11 bases and 6 bases respectively, with 14 bases between them. CDR1 is LNHDA, CDR2 SQIVND, per germline (reference sequence). In nucleotides, the CDR3 is TGTGCCGCCCAACGGGGGGCTCAGCCCCAGCATTTT. As protein: CAAQRGAQPQHF.

This clone was detected a few times. The chain carries TRBV19 and TRBJ1-2; the match to TRBD1 covers 8 bases. V lost 5 bases and J lost 4; bases outside the gene matches: 12. The CDR3 contains 16 residues. Germline-derived CDR1 and CDR2 are LNHDA and SQIVND (reference sequence). The CDR3 nucleotides read TGTGCCAGTAGTCCCCGACAGGGGATGGGAAGCTATGGCTACACCTTC. This sequence encodes CASSPRQGMGSYGYTF.

The chain joins TRBV9 to TRBJ2-7; D possibly corresponds to TRBD2 (7 bases). Per germline, CDR1 SGDLS and CDR2 YYNGEE. Trimming pared 4 bases from V and 2 bases from J, leaving 19 bases between. This CDR3 contains 16 residues. CDR3 bases: TGTGCCAGCAGCTTGGGAGGGGGAGGGGGGGCCTACGAGCAGTACTTC. Its protein is CASSLGGGGGAYEQYF.

This chain connects TRBV11-2 to TRBJ2-7, with D possibly matching TRBD2 (5 bases). Germline V gives CDR1 SGHAT, CDR2 FQNNGV. This CDR3 spans 16 amino acids. The V gene lost 1 base and the J gene lost 2 bases, with 15 bases spanning the gap. The CDR3 reads CASSLAPGGFAYEQYF. In nucleotides, the CDR3 is TGTGCCAGCAGCTTAGCCCCAGGAGGTTTTGCCTACGAGCAGTACTTC.

The J gene is TRBJ2-7, the V gene TRBV12-5; D ambiguous. The CDR3 covers 14 residues. Looked up from germline, CDR1 is LGHNT and CDR2 is FRNRAP. The V end was cut by 1 base, the J end by 2 bases, with 9 bases between. The CDR3 reads CASGLAGRPYEQYF. The CDR3 DNA sequence: TGTGCTAGTGGTTTGGCTGGCAGGCCCTACGAGCAGTACTTC.

The chain links TRBV4-2 to TRBJ2-3, with 14 positions matching TRBD2. The CDR3 is 19 residues long. Germline CDR1 and CDR2: LGHNA and YNFKEQ. Losses at the gene ends were 4 bases for V and 2 bases for J; bases not matched to a gene: 11. The CDR3 protein is CASSPTWTSGGTATDTQYF. The CDR3 bases are TGTGCCAGCAGCCCAACCTGGACTAGCGGGGGGACGGCCACAGATACGCAGTATTTT.

V and J are TRBV6-5 and TRBJ1-1; weak D call: TRBD1 (5 bases). The CDR3 runs to 14 residues. V gave up 2 bases and J gave up 3 bases, with 10 bases separating them. From germline, CDR1 is MNHEY and CDR2 SVGAGI. The CDR3 DNA sequence: TGTGCCAGCAGTTACGTCGGGACTGACACTGAAGCTTTCTTT. This gives the protein CASSYVGTDTEAFF.

V and J are TRBV7-9 and TRBJ1-2, with 7 bases matching TRBD1. The CDR3 is 15 amino acids. CDR1 and CDR2 (germline): SEHNR, FQNEAQ (reference sequence). V gave up 4 bases and J gave up 3 bases; unmatched junction bases: 8. The CDR3 loop is CASSSGRQGYYGYTF. CDR3 sequence (DNA): TGTGCCAGCAGCTCTGGGCGACAGGGCTACTATGGCTACACCTTC.

The V gene is TRBV10-3, the J gene TRBJ2-7; 10 bases map to TRBD1. Germline-derived CDR1 and CDR2 are ENHRY and SYGVKD. CDR3 length: 14 amino acids. With V trimmed by 11 bases and J by 3 bases, 10 bases remained unmatched. CDR3 sequence (DNA): TGTGCCGCCCGAGACAGGGGGCTTAACTACGAGCAGTACTTC. Amino acid sequence: CAARDRGLNYEQYF.

The chain recombines TRBV5-4 with TRBJ1-2, with D perhaps TRBD1 (5 bases). Trimming took off 1 base at V and 2 bases at J, with 6 bases between the two ends. CDR3 length: 13 residues. Germline assignment: CDR1 SGHNT and CDR2 YYREEE (reference sequence). The CDR3 DNA reads TGTGCCAGCAGCTTGAGGGGAAACTATGGCTACACCTTC. Translated, it gives CASSLRGNYGYTF.

The V gene is TRBV28, the J gene TRBJ2-6; possible D gene TRBD1, 7 bases. The CDR3 is 15 amino acids. V shed 7 bases and J shed 3 bases, with 13 bases lying between them. Looked up from germline, CDR1 is MDHEN and CDR2 is SYDVKM. CDR3 residues: CASNQGGSGANVLTF. CDR3 in DNA: TGTGCCAGCAATCAGGGGGGAAGTGGGGCCAACGTCCTGACTTTC. Using reference TRBV28 and TRBJ2-6 for the parts outside the CDR3, the full variable domain is DVKVTQSSRYLVKRTGEKVFLECVQDMDHENMFWYRQDPGLGLRLIYFSYDVKMKEKGDIPEGYSVSREKKERFSLILESASTNQTSMYLCASNQGGSGANVLTFGAGSRLTVL.

The chain links TRBV3-1 (or the pseudogene TRBV3-2) to TRBJ2-7; D call uncertain. The germline V gene encodes CDR1 LGHDT and CDR2 YNNKEL (reference sequence). The V gene lost 4 bases and the J gene lost 1 base, with 11 bases spanning the gap. This CDR3 comprises 14 residues. For the CDR3, the DNA is TGTGCCAGCAGCCGAAAGGGCAGTTCCTACGAGCAGTACTTC. It encodes CASSRKGSSYEQYF.

The chain is built from TRBV6-5 and TRBJ1-1; 7 nucleotides align to TRBD1. Trimming took 7 bases from V and 4 from J; bases not matched to a gene: 9. CDR3 length: 14 amino acids. Germline values: CDR1 MNHEY, CDR2 SVGAGI. The CDR3 region is CASTIPGGTTEAFF. For the CDR3, the DNA is TGTGCCAGCACCATCCCAGGGGGGACCACTGAAGCTTTCTTT.

This chain links TRBV7-2 with TRBJ1-1, with D uncertain. The CDR3 loop spans 13 amino acids. The germline gives CDR1 SGHTA, CDR2 FQGNSA. Between the trimmed V and J ends, which lost 2 bases and 4 bases, there was a span of 8 bases. CDR3 nucleotides: TGTGCCAGCAGCTTAACGGGGAGCACTGAAGCTTTCTTT. This sequence encodes CASSLTGSTEAFF.

V gene TRBV6-6 combines with J gene TRBJ2-5; the D gene is possibly TRBD1 (5 bases). V dropped 8 bases and J dropped 2 bases, with 18 bases sitting between them. Germline lookup yields CDR1 MNHNY and CDR2 SVGAGI (reference sequence). This CDR3 has 15 amino acids. The CDR3 region has the DNA TGTGCCAGCGTATCACAGGACCCTTTACAAGAGACCCAGTACTTC. Amino acids: CASVSQDPLQETQYF.

In nucleotides, the CDR3 is TGTGCCAGCAGCCCCCCAGGGACTGAAGCTTTCTTT. Its translation is CASSPPGTEAFF. The chain combines TRBV7-9 with TRBJ1-1; maybe TRBD1 (5 bases). This CDR3 spans 12 amino acids. The ends were cut back, 5 bases at V and 5 bases at J, with 9 bases in the middle. Germline CDR1 reads SEHNR; CDR2 reads FQNEAQ (reference sequence).

In nucleotides, the CDR3 is TGTGCCGTTAGCGGGGGGGCCGAAGATACGCAGTATTTT. It translates to CAVSGGAEDTQYF. V gene TRBV10-3 combines with J gene TRBJ2-3, with 11 bases fitting TRBD2. Per germline, CDR1 ENHRY and CDR2 SYGVKD. J was trimmed by 5 bases and V by 11 bases; bases with no gene match: 6. The CDR3 loop spans 13 amino acids.

CDR3 sequence: CASSPRTSGGTDTQYF. The CDR3 DNA follows: TGTGCCAGCAGCCCGCGGACTAGCGGGGGCACAGATACGCAGTATTTT. The chain is built from TRBV7-9 and TRBJ2-3, with 12 nucleotides matching TRBD2. The CDR3 has 16 residues. Germline CDR1 is SEHNR and CDR2 is FQNEAQ (reference sequence). J lost 1 base, V lost 5 bases, and 4 bases had no gene match.

The chain employs TRBV14 and TRBJ1-4; D unclear. V dropped 4 bases and J dropped 10 bases, with 10 bases sitting between them. In germline, CDR1 is SGHDN, CDR2 FVKESK. The CDR3 consists of 12 residues. CDR3: CASSLRWGKLFF. The DNA of the CDR3 is TGTGCCAGCAGCCTACGGTGGGGAAAACTGTTTTTT.

The chain has TRBV5-1 and TRBJ1-4, with D maybe TRBD1 (6 bases). Trimming took 5 bases from V and 5 from J, leaving 13 bases between them. CDR1 is SGHRS and CDR2 is YFSETQ in the germline V gene. The CDR3 totals 14 residues. The CDR3 DNA sequence: TGCGCCAGCAGAGTCGACAGGCTAAATGAAAAACTGTTTTTT. This gives the protein CASRVDRLNEKLFF.